The subject of this entry is one T cell receptor beta chain. This sample is drawn from a study of control samples from healthy donors and cancer patients. Assay: immunoSEQ multiplex PCR; the TCRdb copy retains only in-frame clones and omits some. The sample has approximately 150,000 clones, about nine tenths seen once. Germline V gene sequence: CDR1 SQVTM, CDR2 ANQGSEA. The CDR3 is made up of 13 amino acids. Trimming removed 4 bases from V and 6 bases from J; junction bases left unmatched: 6. The V and J genes are TRBV29-1 and TRBJ2-7; 10 nucleotides agree with TRBD1. Source material: blood. The sequence came from a man aged 25 to 45 in good health. The CDR3 loop is CSVARTGGSEQYF. As DNA, the CDR3 is TGCAGCGTTGCTCGGACAGGGGGTAGCGAGCAGTACTTC.